Below are 29 T cell receptor beta chains sequenced from a single sample in a study of patients and donors after allogeneic stem cell transplantation. TCRdb called the RT-PCR reads again in MiXCR, with one record for every CDR3 protein. The sample contains 200,000 to 250,000 distinct CDR3 sequences, less than 50% of which appear only once. The sample taken for sequencing was blood, either unsorted or a sorted T cell fraction (not recorded which). The receptor source for this set is a human donor who was either an allogeneic HSCT recipient or a stem cell or donor lymphocyte infusion donor (not recorded which). It is not recorded whose cells these are; they may come from a transplant donor.

CDR3 nucleotide sequence: TGCGCCAGCAGCTGGACCGGGACAGGTGCTTACGAGCAGTACTTC. Protein sequence: CASSWTGTGAYEQYF. V gene TRBV5-1 combines with J gene TRBJ2-7, with 8 bases identical to TRBD1. CDR1 SGHRS and CDR2 YFSETQ come from the germline V gene. With 3 bases clipped from V and 4 bases from J, the junction kept 9 bases outside the gene matches. This CDR3 comprises 15 residues.

This clonotype was seen a handful of times. V and J are TRBV10-3 and TRBJ1-1; TRBD1 agrees at 10 bases. J was trimmed by 7 bases and V by 7 bases; bases with no gene match: 15. Germline V gene sequence: CDR1 ENHRY, CDR2 SYGVKD. The CDR3 consists of 16 residues. CDR3 in DNA: TGTGCCATCAAATTAAAAGGGACAGGGGACCAGGGTGAAGCTTTCTTT. This codes for CAIKLKGTGDQGEAFF.

The chain couples TRBV10-3 to TRBJ2-7; possible D gene TRBD1, 6 bases. The CDR3 spans 13 residues. The V end was cut by 7 bases, the J end by 0 bases, with 10 bases between. Germline values: CDR1 ENHRY, CDR2 SYGVKD. CDR3 coding DNA: TGTGCCATCACCCCGGACAGCTCCTACGAGCAGTACTTC. Translation gives CAITPDSSYEQYF.

This chain links TRBV5-1 with TRBJ2-7; D is possibly TRBD1 (5 bases). Per germline, CDR1 SGHRS and CDR2 YFSETQ. The ends were cut back, 2 bases at V and 5 bases at J, with 14 bases in the middle. This CDR3 has 14 residues. CDR3 loop: CASSLWTPGHEQYF. The DNA of the CDR3 is TGCGCCAGCAGCTTATGGACACCTGGCCACGAGCAGTACTTC.

A few counts support this clonotype. V usage is TRBV20-1 and J usage is TRBJ1-3; a possible D gene is TRBD1 (6 bases). The V end lost 3 bases, the J end lost 2 bases, and 11 bases lay between the germline ends. The CDR3 totals 14 residues. The V gene's germline CDR1 is DFQATT and CDR2 SNEGSKA (reference sequence). The CDR3 reads CSASSAGAGNTIYF. DNA for the CDR3: TGCAGTGCTAGTTCGGCAGGGGCTGGAAACACCATATATTTT.

This clonotype appeared a few times. The chain employs TRBV5-1 and TRBJ2-1; no firm D call. Trimming removed 0 bases at V and 0 bases at J, with 13 bases between. This CDR3 spans 17 amino acids. From germline, CDR1 is SGHRS and CDR2 YFSETQ. The CDR3 DNA is TGCGCCAGCAGCTTGGGCTTGCGGCACCGCTCCTACAATGAGCAGTTCTTC. It yields the protein CASSLGLRHRSYNEQFF.

J is TRBJ2-1 and V is TRBV5-1; 8 bases match TRBD1. This CDR3 is built from 16 residues. The V gene's germline CDR1 is SGHRS and CDR2 YFSETQ. J gave up 0 bases and V 3 bases, and 5 bases lay outside the gene matches. In DNA, the CDR3 is TGCGCCAGCAGCTCTAGACAGGGGAGCTCCTACAATGAGCAGTTCTTC. Protein: CASSSRQGSSYNEQFF.

The chain couples TRBV6-5 to TRBJ2-3; 11 bases are shared with TRBD1. V was pared by 2 bases and J by 6 bases, with 7 bases of the junction left unmatched. CDR3 length: 16 residues. Germline V CDR1 and CDR2: MNHEY, SVGAGI. As DNA, the CDR3 is TGTGCCAGCAGTTACCGGGGGACAGGGGGACAGGATACGCAGTATTTT. This translates into CASSYRGTGGQDTQYF.

The rearrangement links TRBV29-1 to TRBJ1-2, with 9 bases fitting TRBD1. Germline V lookup: CDR1 SQVTM, CDR2 ANQGSEA. The ends lost 2 bases at V and 3 bases at J; junction bases unmatched: 1. The CDR3 consists of 13 residues. The CDR3 reads CSVERTGDYGYTF. As DNA, the CDR3 is TGCAGCGTTGAACGGACAGGGGACTATGGCTACACCTTC.

V gene TRBV29-1 combines with J gene TRBJ2-1, with TRBD2 identical over 7 bases. The CDR3 contains 14 residues. CDR1 and CDR2 (germline): SQVTM, ANQGSEA. Trimming cost V 6 bases and J 4 bases; bases outside gene matches: 9. Here the CDR3 DNA reads TGCAGCGTCCAAGGGACTACCTCATACAATGAGCAGTTCTTC. It specifies CSVQGTTSYNEQFF.

V and J are TRBV5-1 and TRBJ1-1; 8 bases align to TRBD1. CDR1 and CDR2 (germline): SGHRS, YFSETQ. The CDR3 consists of 18 residues. V trimming: 0 bases; J trimming: 0 bases; junction bases outside the gene matches: 10. As DNA, the CDR3 is TGCGCCAGCAGCTTGGGACCCAGGACAGGGAGCATGAACACTGAAGCTTTCTTT. Its translation is CASSLGPRTGSMNTEAFF. Based on the CDR3 plus reference TRBV5-1 and TRBJ1-1, the full variable domain is KAGVTQTPRYLIKTRGQQVTLSCSPISGHRSVSWYQQTPGQGLQFLFEYFSETQRNKGNFPGRFSGRQFSNSRSEMNVSTLELGDSALYLCASSLGPRTGSMNTEAFFGQGTRLTVV.

The rearrangement joins TRBV4-1 to TRBJ2-1; D not resolved. The CDR3 runs 17 residues. The germline CDR1 and CDR2 sequences are MGHRA and YSYEKL. With 1 base removed from V and 0 bases from J, the gap between germline ends came to 13 bases. The CDR3 nucleotides read TGCGCCAGCAGCCAAGCGGGCAGGCAATTCTCCTACAATGAGCAGTTCTTC. Protein product: CASSQAGRQFSYNEQFF.

The chain couples TRBV4-3 to TRBJ1-5; unclear D gene. V was trimmed by 4 bases and J by 2 bases, leaving 12 bases between them. The germline gives CDR1 LGHNA, CDR2 YSLEER. CDR3 length equals 15 residues. The DNA for the CDR3 is TGCGCCAGCAGCCCAAGGGTTTTTGGCAATCAGCCCCAGCATTTT. Protein: CASSPRVFGNQPQHF.

This clonotype has just a few counts. This chain joins TRBV20-1 and TRBJ1-6; D is ambiguous. Trimming pared 0 bases from V and 9 bases from J, leaving 12 bases between. The CDR3 spans 14 residues. The V gene's germline CDR1 is DFQATT and CDR2 SNEGSKA (reference sequence). DNA for the CDR3: TGCAGTGCTAGAGAAAACAGTGGTGGTTCACCCCTCCACTTT. Amino acids: CSARENSGGSPLHF.

V and J are TRBV3-1 and TRBJ2-5; unclear D gene. Germline CDR1 LGHDT, CDR2 YNNKEL (reference sequence). V was pared by 8 bases and J by 0 bases, with 10 bases between. The CDR3 has 13 residues. The CDR3 loop reads CASARRDQETQYF. Written as DNA, the CDR3 is TGTGCCAGCGCGCGCCGAGACCAAGAGACCCAGTACTTC.

The chain employs TRBV29-1 and TRBJ1-1; D perhaps matches TRBD1 (6 bases). V was pared by 7 bases and J by 10 bases, with 16 bases between. CDR1 is SQVTM, CDR2 ANQGSEA, per germline. The CDR3 loop spans 11 amino acids. The CDR3 nucleotides are TGCAGCGCCCGCTGGACAGCGGCAGCTTTCTTT. Amino acids: CSARWTAAAFF.

Note on this clonotype: The germline gene is not matched at one end of the junction; a read error may be the cause. This chain links TRBV9 with TRBJ2-7; TRBD1 might be the D (6 bases). CDR1 is SGDLS and CDR2 is YYNGEE in the germline V gene. The CDR3 has 14 residues. The CDR3 is CASSVKQGSDEQYF. DNA for the CDR3: TGTGCCAGCAGCGTAAAACAGGGCTCCGACGAGCAGTACTTC.

The chain carries TRBV30 and TRBJ1-1; possibly TRBD1 for D (6 bases). Germline CDR1 and CDR2: GTSNPN and SVGIG (reference sequence). The V gene lost 2 bases and the J gene lost 1 base, with 8 bases spanning the gap. The CDR3 covers 13 residues. DNA for the CDR3: TGTGCCTGGAGTCAACAGGGGAACACTGAAGCTTTCTTT. Its protein product is CAWSQQGNTEAFF.

V gene TRBV29-1 combines with J gene TRBJ2-1, with TRBD2 as a possible D gene (5 bases). CDR3 size: 13 residues. Germline CDR1 and CDR2: SQVTM and ANQGSEA. The germline V and J ends were trimmed by 6 bases and 3 bases, with 12 bases remaining between them. CDR3 in DNA: TGCAGCGTGTCGGGGTCTGGCTACAATGAGCAGTTCTTC. Translation gives CSVSGSGYNEQFF.

The rearrangement joins TRBV18 to TRBJ2-3; no firm D call. V gave up 3 bases and J gave up 4 bases, with 8 bases separating them. The germline V gene has CDR1 KGHSH and CDR2 LQKENI. The CDR3 extends over 13 amino acids. The DNA for the CDR3 is TGTGCCAGCTCACCGGGTACCGCAGATACGCAGTATTTT. Its protein is CASSPGTADTQYF.

This chain uses TRBV9 with TRBJ2-1; no definite D call. Germline lookup yields CDR1 SGDLS and CDR2 YYNGEE. This CDR3 is 11 amino acids long. The ends were cut back, 0 bases at V and 8 bases at J, with 3 bases in the middle. The CDR3 sequence: CASSVGDEQFF. DNA of the CDR3: TGTGCCAGCAGCGTAGGCGATGAGCAGTTCTTC.

Only a few counts were recorded for this clonotype. The chain employs TRBV5-1 and TRBJ2-1; D unresolved. The germline V gene has CDR1 SGHRS and CDR2 YFSETQ. CDR3 size: 14 residues. V was pared by 4 bases and J by 0 bases, with 8 bases between. In DNA, the CDR3 is TGCGCCAGCAGCCCGAGTAGCTCCTACAATGAGCAGTTCTTC. This translates into CASSPSSSYNEQFF.

A few counts support this clonotype. The chain uses TRBV29-1 and TRBJ2-3; the D is unclear. Germline V gives CDR1 SQVTM, CDR2 ANQGSEA. The CDR3 runs 13 residues. Trimming cost V 4 bases and J 2 bases, with 10 bases left between them. This chain's CDR3 is CSVGQKHTDTQYF. CDR3 DNA: TGCAGCGTTGGGCAGAAACACACAGATACGCAGTATTTT.

The chain carries TRBV4-2 and TRBJ2-2; D unclear. Deletions cut 4 bases from V and 6 bases from J, with 6 bases between. This CDR3 contains 12 residues. Germline CDR1 and CDR2: LGHNA and YNFKEQ. The CDR3 DNA is TGTGCCAGCAGCCCCAGGTCCGGGGAGCTGTTTTTT. It yields the protein CASSPRSGELFF.

The chain is built from TRBV4-1 and TRBJ1-1, with D maybe TRBD1 (6 bases). Germline lookup yields CDR1 MGHRA and CDR2 YSYEKL. V was clipped by 0 bases and J by 10 bases, with 15 bases between them. This CDR3 region has 14 residues. CDR3 sequence (DNA): TGCGCCAGCAGCCAAGACCTACAGGGCACAAGAGCTTTCTTT. It translates to CASSQDLQGTRAFF.

This clonotype was recorded only once. The chain couples TRBV10-3 to TRBJ2-7; D might be TRBD1 (5 bases). CDR3 length: 14 residues. V was clipped by 3 bases and J by 6 bases, with 15 bases between them. Germline assignment: CDR1 ENHRY and CDR2 SYGVKD. CDR3 protein: CAISEWKGNSEQYF. CDR3 nucleotides: TGTGCCATCAGTGAATGGAAGGGGAACTCCGAGCAGTACTTC.

At least ten counts were recorded for this clonotype. V is TRBV5-6 and J is TRBJ1-1; D is ambiguous. This CDR3 region has 13 residues. CDR1 SGHDT and CDR2 YYEEEE come from the germline V gene. The germline V and J ends were trimmed by 0 bases and 6 bases, with 9 bases remaining between them. The CDR3 reads CASSLVGRPEAFF. CDR3 DNA: TGTGCCAGCAGCTTGGTAGGGAGGCCTGAAGCTTTCTTT.

J is TRBJ1-2 and V is TRBV19; no reliable D call. Trimming pared 3 bases from V and 0 bases from J, leaving 14 bases between. The CDR3 totals 16 residues. The germline V gene has CDR1 LNHDA and CDR2 SQIVND (reference sequence). DNA for the CDR3: TGTGCCAGTAGTATTGCCAGTACGGTAACTAACTATGGCTACACCTTC. It translates to CASSIASTVTNYGYTF.

The gene calls are TRBV20-1 and TRBJ2-7; D ambiguous. The CDR3 sequence is 14 residues long. Trimming stripped 0 bases from V and 5 bases from J, with 14 bases between. Germline V gene lookup returns CDR1 DFQATT and CDR2 SNEGSKA (reference sequence). The CDR3 nucleotides are TGCAGTGCTAGAGATGGCAGCCTGGTGCACGAGCAGTACTTC. Protein sequence: CSARDGSLVHEQYF.